This T cell receptor beta chain comes out of a study of siplizumab effects on memory and regulatory T cells. Whole-study results and caveats: Researchers did not confirm the suppressive function of proliferating Tregs from siplizumab cultures. Naive T cell populations appeared to exhibit greater diversity than memory cells and appeared to be major alloresponse contributors.

On this clone itself: The antigen remains unidentified.

Per-sample assaying covered 80,000 to 100,000 TCR templates. TCRdb's copy holds only in-frame clones and misses some; the assay was immunoSEQ multiplex PCR. In the table there are tens of thousands of clones, roughly 88% of which are singletons. Sequenced input: Tregs sorted from blood. The clonotype originates from a human donor in good health.

The CDR3 DNA follows: TGTGCCAGCAGCCAAGATTTGAGCCGCTACAATGAGCAGTTCTTC. Translating it yields CASSQDLSRYNEQFF. The chain uses TRBV4-2 and TRBJ2-1; no clear D gene. Trimming shortened V by 0 bases and J by 3 bases, and 9 bases separated the two germline ends. Looked up from germline, CDR1 is LGHNA and CDR2 is YNFKEQ. The CDR3 spans 15 residues.